This T cell receptor (beta chain) was sequenced for a study of blood T cell repertoires in COVID-19. The CDR3 consists of 15 residues. Per the germline V gene, CDR1 is SQVTM and CDR2 is ANQGSEA. After removal of 1 base from V and 5 bases from J, the junction contained 4 bases not matched to a gene. Using immunoSEQ multiplex PCR, the repertoire was profiled, and TCRdb retains in-frame clones only, with some absent. The data show some 220,000 clones, over 60% seen once. Sequencing was performed on peripheral blood. The TCR comes from a woman in her sixties or seventies with acute or convalescent COVID-19. The J gene is TRBJ2-3, the V gene TRBV29-1; 12 bases line up with TRBD2. The CDR3 loop reads CSVEVASGGEDTQYF. CDR3 nucleotide sequence: TGCAGCGTTGAAGTGGCTAGCGGGGGGGAAGATACGCAGTATTTT.